Given below is one TCR beta chain in context. What it recognizes is unknown. It was with 60 Vbeta and 13 Jbeta primers that the PCR ran. Produced via immunoSEQ multiplex PCR; TCRdb's table is partial and in-frame only. The table includes roughly 120,000 clones, 80% detected once. With V trimmed by 6 bases and J by 2 bases, 4 bases remained unmatched. The CDR3 contains 14 residues. The V gene's germline CDR1 is MNHEY and CDR2 SMNVEV (reference sequence). This sample is part of a study of cytomegalovirus exposure and HLA in healthy donors. Study-level information: Counted in an early data release were approximately 85 million unique TCRs from HLA-typed donors.

Study findings and constraints: Later analysis revealed greater clonal expansion in HLA-associated TCR beta chains than in equally common others. Prior analysis indicated that the majority of TCR beta V segments exhibited productivity approximately 90% or approximately 30% of the time.

V and J are TRBV27 and TRBJ2-7; 10 positions agree with TRBD2. The sequence came from a young man in good health and CMV-seronegative. The sample comprised PBMCs. This CDR3 reads CASRWTSGTYEQYF. CDR3 in DNA: TGTGCCAGCAGGTGGACTAGCGGCACCTACGAGCAGTACTTC.